A selection of T cell receptor beta chains follows, all from one sample in a study of T cell changes during pregnancy in multiple sclerosis. Sequenced by immunoSEQ multiplex PCR; TCRdb stores in-frame clones only, minus some. This table holds 33,000 or so clones, approximately 90% found once. The specimen comprised CD8+ T cells from peripheral blood mononuclear cells, sampled in the second trimester of pregnancy. Every receptor here comes from a female donor with multiple sclerosis, enrolled in a pregnancy study. The CDR3 runs from the conserved cysteine through the conserved F or W. A D gene is named only where the DNA matches it firmly. Expanded clones are given a class, and other clones once, few, many or no size at all.

v_gene,len,d_gene,j_gene,abundance,CDR3aa,CDR3nt
TRBV4-1,16,TRBD2,TRBJ2-1,once,CASSQDRGGNYNEQFF,TGCGCCAGCAGCCAAGATCGCGGGGGGAACTACAATGAGCAGTTCTTC
TRBV11-2,16,-,TRBJ2-1,-,CASSLRDGSSYNEQFF,TGTGCCAGCAGCTTAAGGGACGGGAGCTCCTACAATGAGCAGTTCTTC
TRBV6-5,15,TRBD1,TRBJ1-1,-,CASSYPGTGGNEAFF,TGTGCCAGCAGTTACCCCGGGACAGGGGGAAATGAAGCTTTCTTT
TRBV5-8,14,-,TRBJ2-1,-,CASSLGSSYNEQFF,TGTGCCAGCAGCTTGGGTAGTTCCTACAATGAGCAGTTCTTC
TRBV6-1,19,TRBD2,TRBJ2-2,-,CASSVLAGMGKSFVGELFF,TGTGCCAGCAGTGTCTTAGCGGGGATGGGAAAAAGCTTTGTCGGGGAGCTGTTTTTT
TRBV7-9,17,TRBD2,TRBJ2-2,-,CASSSPEREGYTGELFF,TGTGCCAGCAGCTCCCCCGAGCGGGAGGGCTACACCGGGGAGCTGTTTTTT
TRBV6-5,14,-,TRBJ2-2,-,CASLPGVGTGELFF,TGTGCCAGCCTCCCGGGAGTGGGGACCGGGGAGCTGTTTTTT
TRBV27,15,TRBD2,TRBJ2-2,-,CASASGAGLTGELFF,TGTGCCAGCGCTAGCGGGGCAGGCCTCACCGGGGAGCTGTTTTTT
TRBV28,17,TRBD1,TRBJ1-4,once,CASSLWQGGGTNEKLFF,TGTGCCAGCAGTTTATGGCAGGGGGGTGGAACTAATGAAAAACTGTTTTTT
TRBV6-5,15,TRBD1,TRBJ1-4,once,CASSYSRTGVEKLFF,TGTGCCAGCAGTTACTCGAGGACAGGGGTAGAAAAACTGTTTTTT
TRBV18,15,TRBD2,TRBJ2-7,once,CASSPGRESSYEQYF,TGTGCCAGCTCACCAGGGCGGGAGAGCTCCTACGAGCAGTACTTC
TRBV6-6,16,TRBD1,TRBJ1-5,-,CASSSTRQGGNQPQHF,TGTGCCAGCAGTTCAACCCGACAGGGGGGCAACCAGCCCCAGCATTTT
TRBV27,15,-,TRBJ1-5,-,CASSLAAGYNQPQHF,TGTGCCAGCAGTTTGGCAGCGGGGTACAATCAGCCCCAGCATTTT
TRBV5-4,12,-,TRBJ2-1,-,CASSWGTGEQFF,TGTGCCAGCAGCTGGGGGACTGGGGAGCAGTTCTTC
TRBV19,15,-,TRBJ1-5,-,CASSISSPSNQPQHF,TGTGCCAGTAGTATTTCTAGCCCCAGCAATCAGCCCCAGCATTTT
TRBV6-1,14,-,TRBJ2-2,-,CASRPATETGELFF,TGTGCCAGCAGACCCGCCACAGAGACCGGGGAGCTGTTTTTT
TRBV30,12,-,TRBJ2-1,-,CAWSVLSTEQFF,TGTGCCTGGAGTGTACTTAGTACGGAGCAGTTCTTC
TRBV5-6,17,-,TRBJ1-3,once,CASSRYRSGVAGNTIYF,TGTGCCAGCAGCCGATACCGCTCGGGGGTAGCTGGAAACACCATATATTTT
TRBV28,15,-,TRBJ2-4,-,CASSIPHQGKNIQYF,TGTGCCAGCAGTATCCCCCATCAGGGGAAAAACATTCAGTACTTC
TRBV4-3,15,-,TRBJ2-5,-,CASSQALGARETQYF,TGCGCCAGCAGCCAAGCTCTAGGGGCACGTGAGACCCAGTACTTC
TRBV7-9,14,-,TRBJ1-4,-,CASTAIGANEKLFF,TGTGCCAGCACCGCAATAGGAGCTAATGAAAAACTGTTTTTT
TRBV10-3,19,TRBD2,TRBJ2-3,-,CAISDVDSLLGGVTDTQYF,TGTGCCATCAGTGATGTAGACAGTTTGTTGGGAGGGGTCACAGATACGCAGTATTTT
TRBV4-3,15,-,TRBJ1-3,-,CASSQDPGRGNTIYF,TGCGCCAGCAGCCAAGACCCAGGGCGGGGAAACACCATATATTTT
TRBV30,15,TRBD1,TRBJ2-5,-,CAWSVRGLLKETQYF,TGTGCCTGGAGTGTTAGGGGGCTCCTTAAAGAGACCCAGTACTTC
TRBV19,13,-,TRBJ2-7,-,CASSIVGSYEQYF,TGTGCCAGTAGTATAGTGGGCAGCTACGAGCAGTACTTC
TRBV28,17,TRBD2,TRBJ2-5,-,CASSIGRGGSNGETQYF,TGTGCCAGCAGTATAGGGAGGGGCGGGAGTAACGGAGAGACCCAGTACTTC
TRBV19,13,TRBD1,TRBJ2-1,-,CASSPQGYNEQFF,TGTGCCAGTAGTCCACAGGGGTACAATGAGCAGTTCTTC
TRBV7-9,16,TRBD2,TRBJ2-7,-,CASSPAIAGGRNEQYF,TGTGCCAGCAGCCCCGCGATAGCGGGAGGAAGGAACGAGCAGTACTTC
TRBV9,14,-,TRBJ2-1,few,CASSPRREDNEQFF,TGTGCCAGCAGCCCTAGACGGGAAGACAATGAGCAGTTCTTC
TRBV7-3,15,TRBD1,TRBJ2-7,-,CASSYGQGGPYEQYF,TGTGCCAGCAGCTACGGACAGGGAGGACCCTACGAGCAGTACTTC
TRBV7-8,16,TRBD2,TRBJ2-7,-,CASSLGLAGTTYEQYF,TGTGCCAGCAGCTTAGGTCTAGCGGGAACGACCTACGAGCAGTACTTC
TRBV28,15,TRBD2,TRBJ2-7,-,CASAVPGGSSYEQYF,TGTGCCTCCGCAGTCCCGGGAGGGAGCTCCTACGAGCAGTACTTC
TRBV11-3,11,-,TRBJ1-2,-,CASIGRGGYTF,TGTGCCAGCATCGGACGAGGGGGCTACACCTTC
TRBV9,17,-,TRBJ2-3,-,CASSVGAGTTGADTQYF,TGTGCCAGCAGCGTAGGGGCTGGAACCACGGGAGCAGATACGCAGTATTTT
TRBV6-5,13,TRBD1,TRBJ2-7,-,CASSTGERYEQYF,TGTGCCAGCAGTACAGGGGAGCGCTACGAGCAGTACTTC
TRBV6-5,13,TRBD2,TRBJ2-5,-,CASSYYGGETQYF,TGTGCCAGCAGTTACTACGGGGGGGAGACCCAGTACTTC
TRBV7-9,17,TRBD1,TRBJ2-1,-,CASSERQQGYAYNEQFF,TGTGCCAGCAGCGAACGACAACAGGGGTACGCCTACAATGAGCAGTTCTTC
TRBV7-6,15,-,TRBJ1-1,-,CASSLEAAMNTEAFF,TGTGCCAGCAGCTTAGAAGCCGCCATGAACACTGAAGCTTTCTTT
TRBV18,17,-,TRBJ1-2,-,CASSPPVPGEIDYGYTF,TGTGCCAGCTCACCACCGGTGCCAGGGGAAATCGACTATGGCTACACCTTC
TRBV4-2,14,TRBD1,TRBJ1-5,-,CASSQAQGAQPQHF,TGTGCCAGCAGCCAAGCGCAGGGGGCACAGCCCCAGCATTTT
TRBV27,15,TRBD2,TRBJ2-1,-,CASSFGSGRYNEQFF,TGTGCCAGCAGTTTCGGTAGCGGGAGATACAATGAGCAGTTCTTC
TRBV15,15,-,TRBJ2-5,-,CATSRDRGGPETQYF,TGTGCCACCAGCAGAGATAGGGGGGGGCCAGAGACCCAGTACTTC
TRBV27,20,TRBD2,TRBJ2-1,-,CASSTYAGTSGSLSYNEQFF,TGTGCCAGCAGTACATACGCGGGGACTAGCGGGAGCCTCTCCTACAATGAGCAGTTCTTC
TRBV7-2,13,-,TRBJ2-7,-,CASSPGSPYEQYF,TGTGCCAGCAGCCCGGGGAGCCCCTACGAGCAGTACTTC
TRBV7-9,14,-,TRBJ1-2,-,CASSFTGHNYGYTF,TGTGCCAGCAGCTTTACAGGTCACAACTATGGCTACACCTTC
TRBV7-6,15,TRBD1,TRBJ2-1,-,CASSPIQGAFNEQFF,TGTGCCAGCAGCCCCATACAGGGGGCGTTTAATGAGCAGTTCTTC
TRBV7-9,14,TRBD1,TRBJ2-7,-,CASSWTGGDYEQYF,TGTGCCAGCAGCTGGACAGGGGGCGATTACGAGCAGTACTTC
TRBV7-9,13,-,TRBJ2-2,-,CASSPMNTGELFF,TGTGCCAGCAGCCCCATGAACACCGGGGAGCTGTTTTTT
TRBV28,15,TRBD1,TRBJ2-7,-,CASSPGTETSYEQYF,TGTGCCAGCAGCCCTGGGACAGAGACCTCCTACGAGCAGTACTTC
TRBV5-6,12,-,TRBJ1-5,-,CASSIALGPQHF,TGTGCCAGCAGCATCGCCCTCGGGCCCCAGCATTTT